This TCR beta chain originates from a study of CD8+CD57+ T cells in acquired aplastic anemia. Concerning this clonotype: This may arise from a read error, as a much more abundant clone is one base away.

The TCR beta profiling, which covered VDJ combination and CDR3 sequence, was carried out using genomic DNA as the template. One entry per CDR3 protein, called by TCRdb with MiXCR from the reads. The sample carries about 110,000 distinct CDR3 sequences, approximately 49% recorded once. The germline gives CDR1 SGHDT, CDR2 YYEEEE. The CDR3 is 14 residues long. Sequenced: sorted CD4+, CD8+, or CD8+CD57+ T cells (not recorded which) from PBMCs. The chain uses TRBV5-6 and TRBJ2-4, with 11 bases matching TRBD1. This TCR was sampled from a human donor in good health, serving as a control. CDR3 loop: CAISSGGQGGIQYF. CDR3 coding DNA: TGTGCCATCAGCTCTGGGGGACAGGGGGGCATTCAGTACTTC.